Given below is one T cell receptor (beta chain) in context. Source study methods: From reference gene primer amplification, estimates of nucleated cell counts were derived. Data came from immunoSEQ multiplex PCR; TCRdb stores just in-frame clones and leaves some out. The D gene and trimming were derived from the DNA, and the V and J assignments and clone size from that table. Of about 200,000 clones listed, around 84% are singletons. This sample is drawn from a study of blood T cell repertoires in COVID-19. Study as a whole: There were acute and convalescent COVID-19 samples, and they came from the United States, Italy and Spain. The cDNA or gDNA used as material had been derived from T cells, B-cell-depleted T cells, or PBMCs.

The CDR3 is made up of 15 amino acids. The trim removed 2 bases at V and 5 bases at J, leaving 2 bases unmatched. From germline, CDR1 is LGHNA and CDR2 YNFKEQ. Material for sequencing was peripheral blood. The chain couples TRBV4-2 to TRBJ2-1; 11 nucleotides align to TRBD2. This receptor was identified in a man older than 75 with acute or convalescent COVID-19. For the CDR3, the DNA is TGTGCCAGCAGCCAACTGGGACTAGCGGACAATGAGCAGTTCTTC. This codes for CASSQLGLADNEQFF.